This TCR beta chain is drawn from a study of CXCR3-negative and CXCR3-positive naive CD8 T cells (dated by TCRdb to between 2018 and 2021). With respect to the entire study: In total, some 130 million TRB reads were obtained, corresponding to roughly 1.5 +/- 0.3 million reads per library. Data from about ten donors, pooled across two independent experiments, went into the diversity and physicochemical repertoire analyses. TRBV-TRBJ cluster analysis included naive subsets from about 5 donors and memory cells from 3 donors. Results and caveats for the whole study, not just this receptor: Because surface CD5, which is linked to self-reactivity in mice, was comparable between the naive subsets, TCR interaction strength was also inferred from TRB CDR3 physicochemical properties. Compared with CXCR3-negative naive cells, CXCR3-positive naive cells had TRB CDR3s with higher hydrophobicity (lower Kidera factor 4), lower energy, and higher strength and volume indices. Because CXCR3 expression was partially decreased after cryopreservation, freshly isolated PBMCs were used for most assays. Both naive subsets had comparably high repertoire diversity, while memory CD8+ T cells had much lower repertoire diversity. Naive CXCR3-negative and CXCR3-positive cells from the same donor showed similar TRBV-TRBJ usage, whereas memory cells showed distinct patterns.

The germline V gene sets CDR1 to KGHSH and CDR2 to LQKENI. Reading from cysteine to phenylalanine, the CDR3 counts 16 amino acids. No DNA is given. Worth noting for this clonotype: This clone's antigen is unknown.

For each CD8+ T cell subset, flow sorting was done in triplicate, and roughly 330,000 cells per subset went directly into RLT lysis buffer. To exclude memory contaminants, naive CD8+ T cells were stringently defined as CD45RO-CCR7+CD27+CD95-. Using standard density gradient centrifugation, peripheral blood mononuclear cells were isolated from buffy coats. A FACSAria III was used to flow-sort naive CD8+ T cells into CXCR3-negative and CXCR3-positive populations. An RNeasy Mini Kit was used to extract total RNA from the sorted cells. Sequencing used a NextSeq 550. The Human TCR Profiling Kit (MiLaboratory) was used to make UMI-labeled 5' RACE TRB cDNA libraries. The full amount of extracted RNA was used for cDNA synthesis, and the full amount of resulting cDNA was used for PCR amplification. Libraries were prepared in parallel using an identical number of PCR cycles. As for the original processing: MIGEC and MiXCR extracted about 57,000 +/- 9,900 unique UMI-labeled TRB cDNA molecules per library, requiring at least two reads per UMI. An average of approximately 40,000 +/- 10,000 functional in-frame TRB CDR3 nucleotide clonotypes without stop codons was found per library. Diversity metrics, including normalized Shannon-Wiener and Chao1, were computed in VDJtools after downsampling to 5000 UMI-labeled TRB molecules per sample. For the central five CDR3 residues, VDJtools calculated physicochemical properties weighted by clonotype size, namely interaction energy, strength, volume and Kidera factor 4. The reads went through TCRdb reprocessing, and each CDR3 protein sequence gets one entry with no DNA. The V and J calls, along with clone size, are taken from TCRdb and not from the paper's own processing. The sample table holds around 81,000 distinct CDR3 sequences. The ten largest clones represent 1.6% of the sample.

The TCR sequence derives from a human donor in good health. Some clones in this sample may be carry-over from other donors' samples. The sequenced sample consisted of naive CXCR3- CD8+ T cells from blood. Taken with the paper, the label for cell subset or site translates to: CD45RO-CCR7+CD27+CD95- naive CD8+ T cells lacking CXCR3 (TNR3-). This chain joins TRBV18 to TRBJ2-3; there is no DNA to check the TCRdb D call of TRBD2. Here the CDR3 is given as CASSPGSGRIPDTQYF.